These T cell receptor beta chains were read from a single sample in a study of blood T cell repertoires in COVID-19. Profiled with immunoSEQ multiplex PCR; TCRdb holds only in-frame clones, not every one. The data contain some 62,000 clones, approximately 79% of them singletons. Sequenced sample: peripheral blood. These receptors all come from a man aged 55 to 70 with acute or convalescent COVID-19. The CDR3 runs from the conserved cysteine through the conserved F or W. A D gene is named only where the DNA matches it firmly. Not every row has a clone size; where given, it reads once, few, many or a size class.

size	D	V	J	DNA	CDR3
-	-	TRBV7-9	TRBJ1-1	TGTGCCAGCAGCCTTGGAAGACAGATCACTGAAGCTTTCTTT	CASSLGRQITEAFF
-	-	TRBV7-9	TRBJ1-2	TGTGCCAGCAGCTTAAATACAGATGGCTACACCTTC	CASSLNTDGYTF
once	TRBD2	TRBV9	TRBJ2-1	TGTGCCAGCAGCGCCAGCGGGAGTTTCTACAATGAGCAGTTCTTC	CASSASGSFYNEQFF
once	TRBD2	TRBV28	TRBJ2-5	TGTGCCAGCCAGGCTAGCGGGGGCCAAGAGACCCAGTACTTC	CASQASGGQETQYF
-	TRBD1	TRBV18	TRBJ1-5	TGTGCCAGCTCCCCGGGACAGGGTGTTCAGCCCCAGCATTTT	CASSPGQGVQPQHF
-	-	TRBV3-1/TRBV3-2	TRBJ2-3	TGTGCCAGCAGCCAAGAAAGTACTATAAGCACAGATACGCAGTATTTT	CASSQESTISTDTQYF
-	TRBD1	TRBV24-1	TRBJ2-7	TGTGCCACCAGTGAGTCCGGGACAGGGGAATACGAGCAGTACTTC	CATSESGTGEYEQYF
-	-	TRBV24-1	TRBJ1-5	TGTGCCACCAGTGCCGCGGGGGGCGGCAATCAGCCCCAGCATTTT	CATSAAGGGNQPQHF
-	-	TRBV19	TRBJ1-5	TGTGCCAGTAGTCGATCCAGGGGCAGCAATCAGCCCCAGCATTTT	CASSRSRGSNQPQHF
once	TRBD2	TRBV6-2/TRBV6-3	TRBJ2-1	TGTGCCAGCAGGCCTGTGGGACTAGTCTACAATGAGCAGTTCTTC	CASRPVGLVYNEQFF
-	TRBD2	TRBV19	TRBJ2-3	TGTGCCAGTAATCTGTCCGCGGGAGACCCCACAGATACGCAGTATTTT	CASNLSAGDPTDTQYF
-	-	TRBV12-3/TRBV12-4	TRBJ2-7	TGTGCCAGCAGTTTCCGGGGCTACGAGCAGTACTTC	CASSFRGYEQYF
-	-	TRBV11-2	TRBJ2-7	TGTGCCAGCAGCCGGTCACTCTACGAGCAGTACTTC	CASSRSLYEQYF
-	TRBD1	TRBV6-5	TRBJ2-7	TGTGCCAGCACAGGGGGAACCCCCTACGAGCAGTACTTC	CASTGGTPYEQYF
-	-	TRBV19	TRBJ2-2	TGTGCCAGTACCCAGGGGGGGAACACCGGGGAGCTGTTTTTT	CASTQGGNTGELFF
-	TRBD2	TRBV7-8	TRBJ2-7	TGTGCCAGCAGCTTATCTCCTAGCGGAGAGTCCTACGAGCAGTACTTC	CASSLSPSGESYEQYF
-	-	TRBV5-4	TRBJ2-1	TGTGCCAGCAGCCCCAGGGCGGACAGCTCCTACAATGAGCAGTTCTTC	CASSPRADSSYNEQFF